This T cell receptor (beta chain) is drawn from a study of OX40 agonist ivuxolimab in advanced cancers. In the study overall: An agonistic anti-OX40 (CD134) antibody, ivuxolimab, was used to treat the patients. Earlier treatment with anti-PD-1, anti-PD-L1 or anti-CTLA-4 was permitted, and roughly 42% had received some.

Study-wide results and caveats: Clones of CD4+ and CD8+ blood T cells grew by week 6 at doses of 0.1 to 3.0 mg/kg. Clonal expansion in partial responders at 0.1-3.0 mg/kg ranked among the lowest.

With respect to this clone: Its antigen is not identified.

Using immunoSEQ multiplex PCR, the repertoire was profiled, and TCRdb retains in-frame clones only, with some absent. Among approximately 120,000 clones listed, roughly 90% were seen once. Germline loops: CDR1 MRHNA, CDR2 SNTAGT. Trimming took 2 bases from V and 6 from J; bases not matched to a gene: 16. CDR3 size: 19 residues. This receptor was taken from an adult with an advanced solid tumor such as melanoma, head and neck, liver or kidney cancer. The sample in question was CD4+ or CD8+ T cells sorted from blood, obtained in a trial of the OX40 agonist ivuxolimab. V gene TRBV6-4 combines with J gene TRBJ1-6, with 7 bases fitting TRBD1. CDR3 sequence reads: CASSDPPPFQRTGNSPLHF. The CDR3 DNA sequence: TGTGCCAGCAGTGACCCACCCCCATTCCAGCGGACAGGTAATTCACCCCTCCACTTT.